This paragraph covers one TCR beta chain sequence. Reverse transcription of about 0.5 to 1 ug RNA was performed with random hexamers. Across 54 Vbeta and 13 Jbeta, TCR beta CDR3 was amplified with immunoSEQ multiplex PCR. From the immunoSEQ multiplex PCR reads, TCRdb called clonotypes with MiXCR, one entry per CDR3 protein. Among about 140,000 distinct CDR3 sequences listed, around 95% were seen once. Peripheral blood CD8+ and CD4+ T cells were profiled by TCR beta sequencing. TEMRA cells were enriched by FACS, and CD4+ and CD8+ T cells were negatively isolated. This CDR3 comprises 13 residues. Germline values: CDR1 SGDLS, CDR2 YYNGEE. Trimming left V 0 bases short and J 3 bases short, with 3 bases between. This record comes from a study of CD8 T cells in Susac syndrome.

The sequencing input was CD4+ T cells from PBMCs. The chain joins TRBV9 to TRBJ2-2; the D is unclear. This sequence was found in a human donor with Susac syndrome. CDR3 in DNA: TGTGCCAGCAGCGTAGTGTACACCGGGGAGCTGTTTTTT. It encodes CASSVVYTGELFF.